Below, 15 T cell receptor beta chains from the same sample are listed, as sequenced in a study of cytomegalovirus exposure and HLA in healthy donors. The PCR made use of 60 Vbeta and 13 Jbeta primers. The repertoire was sequenced with immunoSEQ multiplex PCR; TCRdb's copy has only in-frame clones and lacks some. The sample shows around 100,000 clones, 50% to 75% of them seen only once. Sequenced material: PBMCs. The origin of the receptors is a young man in good health and CMV-seronegative.

This clone came up once. The chain is built from TRBV7-9 and TRBJ2-7; 7 bases agree with TRBD1. The CDR3 has 15 residues. From germline, CDR1 is SEHNR and CDR2 FQNEAQ (reference sequence). After removal of 5 bases from V and 4 bases from J, the junction contained 11 bases not matched to a gene. The chain's CDR3 is CASSPRQGKGYEQYF. CDR3 nucleotides: TGTGCCAGCAGCCCAAGACAGGGTAAGGGATACGAGCAGTACTTC.

The chain is built from TRBV19 and TRBJ1-5; D is unclear. V was cut by 7 bases and J by 0 bases, with 10 bases left in between. This CDR3 is built from 14 residues. The V gene's germline CDR1 is LNHDA and CDR2 SQIVND (reference sequence). The CDR3 sequence is CASTPRYSNQPQHF. The CDR3, as DNA: TGTGCCAGTACCCCTAGATATAGCAATCAGCCCCAGCATTTT. The whole variable domain, remainder taken from reference TRBV19 and TRBJ1-5, is DGGITQSPKYLFRKEGQNVTLSCEQNLNHDAMYWYRQDPGQGLRLIYYSQIVNDFQKGDIAEGYSVSREKKESFPLTVTSAQKNPTAFYLCASTPRYSNQPQHFGDGTRLSIL.

The chain couples TRBV30 to TRBJ2-7; 8 bases are shared with TRBD2. Germline loops: CDR1 GTSNPN, CDR2 SVGIG (reference sequence). The CDR3 is made up of 14 amino acids. The V gene end was trimmed by 4 bases and the J gene end by 1 base; junction bases not matched to a gene: 6. The CDR3 DNA reads as TGTGCCTGGATTCCCGGGACTAGATCCTACGAGCAGTACTTC. The encoded protein is CAWIPGTRSYEQYF.

This rearrangement joins TRBV21-1 to TRBJ2-1; the table assigns TRBD2, which was not confirmed against the DNA. TRBV21-1 is shown as a pseudogene. The CDR3 is 13 amino acids. CDR3 DNA sequence: TGTGCCAGCGCGGGAGTTGGGGCTAATGAGCAGTTCTTC. Translated, it gives CASAGVGANEQFF.

This chain joins TRBV4-1 and TRBJ2-5, with TRBD2 as a possible D gene (5 bases). CDR3 length: 16 residues. Germline lookup yields CDR1 MGHRA and CDR2 YSYEKL. V was cut by 1 base and J by 4 bases, with 16 bases left in between. The CDR3 sequence: CASSQVGVAAVETQYF. Here the CDR3 DNA reads TGCGCCAGCAGCCAAGTCGGGGTAGCAGCGGTAGAGACCCAGTACTTC.

V usage is TRBV6-5 and J usage is TRBJ1-6, with unresolved D. Trimming removed 5 bases at V and 8 bases at J, with 4 bases between. This CDR3 has 11 amino acids. Looked up from germline, CDR1 is MNHEY and CDR2 is SVGAGI. The chain's CDR3 is CASSEDSPLHF. The CDR3 region has the DNA TGTGCCAGCAGTGAGGATTCACCCCTCCACTTT.

This chain connects TRBV5-4 to TRBJ2-1, with TRBD2 matching 7 bases. With V trimmed by 3 bases and J by 9 bases, 3 bases remained unmatched. This CDR3 is built from 12 residues. Germline V CDR1 and CDR2: SGHNT, YYREEE (reference sequence). The CDR3 sequence: CASSSTSCEQFF. The DNA of the CDR3 is TGTGCCAGCAGCTCGACTAGCTGTGAGCAGTTCTTC.

The rearrangement links TRBV18 to TRBJ2-3; tentatively, D is TRBD2 (7 bases). This CDR3 comprises 17 residues. The V end was cut by 3 bases, the J end by 1 base, with 17 bases between. In germline, CDR1 is KGHSH, CDR2 LQKENI. The DNA for the CDR3 is TGTGCCAGCTCACCTTCTAGGGGGAGGGCAGGCACAGATACGCAGTATTTT. Its protein is CASSPSRGRAGTDTQYF.

V usage is TRBV4-1 and J usage is TRBJ2-5, with D perhaps TRBD2 (7 bases). Trimming cost V 4 bases and J 3 bases, with 15 bases left between them. This CDR3 is built from 15 residues. The V gene's germline CDR1 is MGHRA and CDR2 YSYEKL. The CDR3 DNA follows: TGCGCCAGCAGCCGCCTAGGGGGGGGAAAAGAGACCCAGTACTTC. It yields the protein CASSRLGGGKETQYF.

V is TRBV25-1 and J is TRBJ2-2, with D possibly TRBD2 on 5 matching bases. Germline V gene data show CDR1 as MGHDK and CDR2 as SYGVNS. The ends were cut back, 3 bases at V and 4 bases at J, with 9 bases in the middle. The CDR3 is 14 residues long. In nucleotides, the CDR3 is TGTGCCAGCAGTGATTTGGGAGTCACCGGGGAGCTGTTTTTT. Translated, it gives CASSDLGVTGELFF.

The V and J genes are TRBV9 and TRBJ2-4; 9 bases agree with TRBD2. V lost 0 bases, J lost 2 bases, and 9 bases stayed unmatched. The length of the CDR3 is 18 residues. The germline CDR1 and CDR2 sequences are SGDLS and YYNGEE. CDR3 sequence reads: CASSVDAGGGWTKNIQYF. In DNA, the CDR3 is TGTGCCAGCAGCGTAGATGCGGGAGGGGGTTGGACCAAAAACATTCAGTACTTC.

J is TRBJ2-7 and V is TRBV28; 7 bases map to TRBD2. V lost 7 bases to trimming and J lost 6 bases; unmatched junction nucleotides: 12. CDR3 size: 14 residues. Looked up from germline, CDR1 is MDHEN and CDR2 is SYDVKM. CDR3 nucleotide sequence: TGTGCCAGCACGGGGGGAGGGACGATCTCCGAGCAGTACTTC. The encoded protein is CASTGGGTISEQYF.

Notes on this clone: In the same sample, other DNA sequences code for this CDR3. The V and J genes are TRBV5-1 and TRBJ2-3; 12 nucleotides line up with TRBD2. The CDR3 length is 15 residues. With 3 bases clipped from V and 3 bases from J, the junction kept 2 bases outside the gene matches. The germline V gene has CDR1 SGHRS and CDR2 YFSETQ. For the CDR3, the DNA is TGCGCCAGCAGCTCCGGACTAGCGGGGACAGATACGCAGTATTTT. It specifies CASSSGLAGTDTQYF.

V usage is TRBV6-5 and J usage is TRBJ2-1; 7 positions match TRBD2. The CDR3 loop spans 12 amino acids. V was pared by 5 bases and J by 10 bases, with 5 bases of the junction left unmatched. Germline CDR1 MNHEY, CDR2 SVGAGI. CDR3 region: CASSSGVREQFF. In DNA, the CDR3 is TGTGCCAGCAGTAGCGGGGTGCGGGAGCAGTTCTTC.

This clone has just one count. This rearrangement joins TRBV5-1 to TRBJ2-7, with 7 bases aligning to TRBD2. Germline CDR1 SGHRS, CDR2 YFSETQ. The CDR3 sequence is 15 residues long. V lost 4 bases, J lost 2 bases, and 9 bases stayed unmatched. The CDR3 loop is CASSTSSGRAYEQYF. The CDR3 region has the DNA TGCGCCAGCAGCACGAGTTCGGGGAGGGCCTACGAGCAGTACTTC.